The next 22 T cell receptor beta chains were all read from a single sample in a study of blood T cell repertoires in COVID-19. The protocol was immunoSEQ multiplex PCR, while the TCRdb copy is restricted to in-frame clones and leaves out a portion. The profile shows 65,000 to 70,000 clones, about 86% of them singletons. The sequenced sample was peripheral blood. The receptors originated from a woman aged 55-69 years with acute or convalescent COVID-19.

This rearrangement joins TRBV5-1 to TRBJ1-3; 10 bases map to TRBD1. The CDR3 sequence is 16 residues long. CDR1 and CDR2 from the germline V gene are SGHRS and YFSETQ. Unmatched junction bases numbered 5, after V lost 3 bases and J lost 2 bases. In DNA form, the CDR3 reads TGCGCCAGCAGCTGGGGGGACAGGGGAACTGGAAACACCATATATTTT. It is translated as CASSWGDRGTGNTIYF. The full variable domain, completed using reference TRBV5-1 and TRBJ1-3, is KAGVTQTPRYLIKTRGQQVTLSCSPISGHRSVSWYQQTPGQGLQFLFEYFSETQRNKGNFPGRFSGRQFSNSRSEMNVSTLELGDSALYLCASSWGDRGTGNTIYFGEGSWLTVV.

V and J are TRBV9 and TRBJ1-6; the D gene is possibly TRBD1 (5 bases). Germline V gene data show CDR1 as SGDLS and CDR2 as YYNGEE. The CDR3 is made up of 17 amino acids. Deletions cut 2 bases from V and 9 bases from J, with 21 bases between. DNA of the CDR3: TGTGCCAGCAGCGTCTCAAAAATGGGGGGGGTGGTTTCACCCCTCCACTTT. It codes for CASSVSKMGGVVSPLHF. Filled out from reference TRBV9 and TRBJ1-6, the complete variable domain reads DSGVTQTPKHLITATGQRVTLRCSPRSGDLSVYWYQQSLDQGLQFLIQYYNGEERAKGNILERFSAQQFPDLHSELNLSSLELGDSALYFCASSVSKMGGVVSPLHFGNGTRLTVT.

The V gene is TRBV5-1, the J gene TRBJ2-2, with TRBD2 matching over 8 bases. Germline CDR1 and CDR2: SGHRS and YFSETQ. The CDR3 runs 16 residues. Trimming removed 4 bases from V and 4 bases from J; junction bases left unmatched: 9. This chain's CDR3 is CASSRAGGGPTGELFF. The CDR3 nucleotides read TGCGCCAGCAGCCGGGCCGGGGGGGGTCCCACCGGGGAGCTGTTTTTT.

This clone was seen a few times. The rearrangement uses TRBV5-1 and TRBJ1-1; D remains unclear. The germline CDR1 and CDR2 sequences are SGHRS and YFSETQ. The CDR3 is 13 residues long. Trimming shortened V by 3 bases and J by 0 bases, and 6 bases separated the two germline ends. The CDR3 DNA is TGCGCCAGCAGCTCCCTAATGAACACTGAAGCTTTCTTT. Its protein product is CASSSLMNTEAFF.

A single count supports this clone. The chain recombines TRBV7-2 with TRBJ1-1; unclear D gene. This CDR3 is built from 14 residues. Germline CDR1 reads SGHTA; CDR2 reads FQGNSA. V shed 1 base and J shed 2 bases, with 8 bases lying between them. The DNA of the CDR3 is TGTGCCAGCAGCTTAGGCCAGACTAACACTGAAGCTTTCTTT. Protein product: CASSLGQTNTEAFF.

This clone was recorded many times. V is TRBV11-2 and J is TRBJ2-2; 9 bases match TRBD1. J gave up 3 bases and V 3 bases, and 5 bases lay outside the gene matches. This CDR3 contains 16 residues. Germline CDR1 reads SGHAT; CDR2 reads FQNNGV. The CDR3 protein is CASSFSRTGDTGELFF. The CDR3 DNA reads TGTGCCAGCAGCTTTAGTAGGACAGGGGACACCGGGGAGCTGTTTTTT.

The rearrangement joins TRBV14 to TRBJ2-7, with 7 bases that match TRBD1. Trimming at V came to 0 bases and at J to 9 bases, leaving 5 bases not matched to a gene. From germline, CDR1 is SGHDN and CDR2 FVKESK. This CDR3 is 13 amino acids long. This CDR3 is CASSQDRQGVQYF. In nucleotides, the CDR3 is TGTGCCAGCAGCCAAGATCGGCAGGGGGTGCAGTACTTC.

This chain joins TRBV7-9 and TRBJ2-2, with TRBD2 matching 8 bases. This CDR3 is 19 amino acids long. CDR1 and CDR2 from the germline V gene are SEHNR and FQNEAQ (reference sequence). The ends lost 5 bases at V and 0 bases at J; junction bases unmatched: 14. Written as DNA, the CDR3 is TGTGCCAGCAGCGACCGAATCGGGGGGGTCGGGGCGAACACCGGGGAGCTGTTTTTT. Translated: CASSDRIGGVGANTGELFF.

This chain uses TRBV6-5 with TRBJ1-2; TRBD1 matches at 9 bases. Germline CDR1 is MNHEY and CDR2 is SVGAGI. Trimming took 4 bases from V and 8 from J; bases not matched to a gene: 14. This CDR3 region has 16 residues. The CDR3 nucleotides are TGTGCCAGCAGTTCTTATTCTCTGGACAGGGGACACGGCTACACCTTC. Encoded protein: CASSSYSLDRGHGYTF.

This clone has only one observation. The V gene is TRBV5-1, the J gene TRBJ2-3, with TRBD1 identical over 9 bases. The CDR3 consists of 17 residues. The germline CDR1 and CDR2 sequences are SGHRS and YFSETQ. V shed 3 bases and J 4 bases; nucleotides not matched to a gene: 12. Here the CDR3 DNA reads TGCGCCAGCAGCTGGGGGCCGGGACAGGGTGGGTCAGATACGCAGTATTTT. Translation: CASSWGPGQGGSDTQYF. Looking up the rest from reference TRBV5-1 and TRBJ2-3 gives the full variable domain: KAGVTQTPRYLIKTRGQQVTLSCSPISGHRSVSWYQQTPGQGLQFLFEYFSETQRNKGNFPGRFSGRQFSNSRSEMNVSTLELGDSALYLCASSWGPGQGGSDTQYFGPGTRLTVL.

The chain couples TRBV7-2 to TRBJ1-1, with TRBD1 identical over 10 bases. CDR3 size: 14 residues. The V gene end was trimmed by 4 bases and the J gene end by 3 bases; junction bases not matched to a gene: 2. Germline-derived CDR1 and CDR2 are SGHTA and FQGNSA. This CDR3 reads CASSYGTGDTEAFF. The CDR3 nucleotides read TGTGCCAGCAGCTACGGGACAGGGGACACTGAAGCTTTCTTT.

The chain links TRBV29-1 to TRBJ1-2; D may be TRBD1 (5 bases). Per the germline V gene, CDR1 is SQVTM and CDR2 is ANQGSEA. This CDR3 has 9 residues. V was clipped by 2 bases and J by 13 bases, with 8 bases between them. In DNA, the CDR3 is TGCAGCGTTGAACAGGGAAGCACCTTC. It codes for CSVEQGSTF.

The gene calls are TRBV5-4 and TRBJ1-3; 8 bases agree with TRBD1. The CDR3 is made up of 16 amino acids. Germline V gives CDR1 SGHNT, CDR2 YYREEE (reference sequence). The J segment lost 4 bases and the V segment lost 1 base, leaving 7 bases of the junction unmatched. The CDR3 sequence: CASSLSAGGEGNTIYF. In DNA form, the CDR3 reads TGTGCCAGCAGCTTGTCGGCAGGGGGCGAAGGAAACACCATATATTTT.

A single count supports this clone. V usage is TRBV12-3 or TRBV12-4 and J usage is TRBJ1-1; the D gene is possibly TRBD1 (5 bases). The CDR3 contains 13 residues. V shed 5 bases and J shed 8 bases, with 15 bases lying between them. CDR3 nucleotides: TGTGCCAGCAGTCTCGCTTACCGACAGGAAGCTTTCTTT. Translating gives CASSLAYRQEAFF.

This clone was seen a few times. V gene TRBV24-1 combines with J gene TRBJ1-2; possible D gene TRBD1, 6 bases. The CDR3 runs 14 residues. Trimming removed 5 bases from V and 0 bases from J, with 9 bases in between. Germline V gives CDR1 KGHDR, CDR2 SFDVKD. In DNA, the CDR3 is TGTGCCACCAGTGGACAGGAAGCTAACTATGGCTACACCTTC. It specifies CATSGQEANYGYTF.

V usage is TRBV5-4 and J usage is TRBJ2-5; 9 bases match TRBD2. Germline CDR1 reads SGHNT; CDR2 reads YYREEE (reference sequence). With V trimmed by 0 bases and J by 1 base, 7 bases remained unmatched. The CDR3 extends over 17 amino acids. CDR3 bases: TGTGCCAGCAGCTTGGCCGGTAGCGGGGGCTTCCAAGAGACCCAGTACTTC. This sequence encodes CASSLAGSGGFQETQYF.

As DNA, the CDR3 is TGTGCCAGCAGCTTGAGCCTCGAAGGCGGGGGGGCGCAGTTCTTC. Translation gives CASSLSLEGGGAQFF. The chain recombines TRBV11-2 with TRBJ2-1; 9 nucleotides line up with TRBD2. Per the germline V gene, CDR1 is SGHAT and CDR2 is FQNNGV. With V trimmed by 3 bases and J by 12 bases, 12 bases remained unmatched. The CDR3 is 15 amino acids. Filled out from reference TRBV11-2 and TRBJ2-1, the complete variable domain reads EAGVAQSPRYKIIEKRQSVAFWCNPISGHATLYWYQQILGQGPKLLIQFQNNGVVDDSQLPKDRFSAERLKGVDSTLKIQPAKLEDSAVYLCASSLSLEGGGAQFFGPGTRLTVL.

This clone was detected only once. V and J are TRBV27 and TRBJ2-1; 9 bases align to TRBD1. V shed 0 bases and J 0 bases; nucleotides not matched to a gene: 0. The CDR3 has 16 amino acids. Germline V CDR1 and CDR2: MNHEY, SMNVEV (reference sequence). CDR3 sequence: CASSLSTGGSYNEQFF. The CDR3, as DNA: TGTGCCAGCAGTTTATCGACAGGGGGCTCCTACAATGAGCAGTTCTTC.

The chain recombines TRBV25-1 with TRBJ2-2; TRBD2 aligns across 7 bases. Per the germline V gene, CDR1 is MGHDK and CDR2 is SYGVNS. J lost 0 bases, V lost 8 bases, and 9 bases had no gene match. The CDR3 totals 16 residues. The chain's CDR3 is CASLGGFLPNTGELFF. The CDR3, as DNA: TGTGCCAGCCTGGGAGGGTTCCTTCCGAACACCGGGGAGCTGTTTTTT.

This clone has just a few counts. This chain uses TRBV5-6 with TRBJ2-3, with a weak D call TRBD2 (5 bases). The V and J ends lost 0 bases and 8 bases respectively, with 10 bases between them. CDR1 is SGHDT and CDR2 is YYEEEE in the germline V gene. This CDR3 region has 13 residues. CDR3 in amino acids: CASSLARVVTQYF. As DNA, the CDR3 is TGTGCCAGCAGCTTGGCGAGGGTTGTTACGCAGTATTTT.

This clone appeared once. This chain links TRBV5-6 with TRBJ1-4; D gene uncertain. The CDR3 is 13 residues long. The germline CDR1 and CDR2 sequences are SGHDT and YYEEEE. The germline V and J ends were trimmed by 4 bases and 10 bases, with 14 bases remaining between them. The CDR3 sequence is CASSREGAGKLFF. CDR3 sequence (DNA): TGTGCCAGCAGCCGGGAGGGCGCTGGAAAACTGTTTTTT.

This clone was seen only once. The chain couples TRBV18 to TRBJ1-1; perhaps TRBD1 as D (6 bases). V lost 3 bases to trimming and J lost 1 base, with 12 bases between them. Germline CDR1 KGHSH, CDR2 LQKENI. The CDR3 extends over 15 amino acids. The CDR3 protein is CASSPSGTPNTEAFF. As DNA, the CDR3 is TGTGCCAGCTCACCCTCCGGGACACCGAACACTGAAGCTTTCTTT.